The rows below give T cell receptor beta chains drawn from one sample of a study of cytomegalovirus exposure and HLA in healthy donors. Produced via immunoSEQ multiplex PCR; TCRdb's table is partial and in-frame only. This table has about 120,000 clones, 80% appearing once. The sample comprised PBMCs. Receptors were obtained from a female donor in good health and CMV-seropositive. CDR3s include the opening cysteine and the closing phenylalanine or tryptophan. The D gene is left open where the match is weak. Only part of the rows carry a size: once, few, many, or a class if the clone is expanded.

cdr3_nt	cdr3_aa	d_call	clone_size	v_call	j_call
TGTGCCAGCAGGCGGGAGGGGACTGAAGCTTTCTTT	CASRREGTEAFF	-	-	TRBV6-6	TRBJ1-1
TGTGCCAGCAGCTTAGGACCAGGGGCAGGGAGCTATGGCTACACCTTC	CASSLGPGAGSYGYTF	-	-	TRBV7-9	TRBJ1-2
TGTGCCAGCACCAAACTGGCCCAGACAGGGTCCTACGAGCAGTACTTC	CASTKLAQTGSYEQYF	TRBD1	-	TRBV27	TRBJ2-7
TGTGCCAGCAGCTTGGGGAGCGGGGACCGGCTCTTC	CASSLGSGDRLF	TRBD2	-	TRBV7-6	TRBJ2-1
TGTGCCAGCAGTTACGGGGAGGGGGGCGGGAATGAGCAGTTCTTC	CASSYGEGGGNEQFF	-	-	TRBV6-5	TRBJ2-1
TGTGCCAGCTCACCTTCACAGGGCAACATGAACACTGAAGCTTTCTTT	CASSPSQGNMNTEAFF	-	-	TRBV18	TRBJ1-1
TGTGCCAGCTCACCCGACAGAGGTAACACTGAAGCTTTCTTT	CASSPDRGNTEAFF	-	-	TRBV18	TRBJ1-1
TGTGCCAGTTGCAAACCATCCGGGGGACAGGCTGCCTATGGCTACACCTTC	CASCKPSGGQAAYGYTF	TRBD1	-	TRBV19	TRBJ1-2
TGTGCCAGCCTCTTAGGAGCAGATACGCAGTATTTT	CASLLGADTQYF	-	-	TRBV7-9	TRBJ2-3
TGTGCCAGCAGCTTACAGGGGGCCCTAGGGGATACGCAGTATTTT	CASSLQGALGDTQYF	TRBD1	-	TRBV7-2	TRBJ2-3
TGTGCCAGCAGTGAAACGGGAGCCAAAAACATTCAGTACTTC	CASSETGAKNIQYF	-	once	TRBV2	TRBJ2-4
TGCGCCAGCAGCGAAACACAGGGCCCTTATGGCTACACCTTC	CASSETQGPYGYTF	-	-	TRBV5-1	TRBJ1-2
TGCGCCAGCAGCTTGGGAGATTATAGCAATCAGCCCCAGCATTTT	CASSLGDYSNQPQHF	-	-	TRBV5-1	TRBJ1-5
TGCGCCAGCAGCTTGGCGTTGGCGGGCGAGCAGTACTTC	CASSLALAGEQYF	-	-	TRBV5-1	TRBJ2-7
TGTGCCAGCAGCTTATTCGGGGGGTGGGAGAACACTGAAGCTTTCTTT	CASSLFGGWENTEAFF	-	-	TRBV7-8	TRBJ1-1
TGTGCCACCGGACTGCGTGCGGCCAACGTCCTGACTTTC	CATGLRAANVLTF	-	-	TRBV10-3	TRBJ2-6
TGTGCCAGCAGTGCCCTGGGCGGGAACTATGGCTACACCTTC	CASSALGGNYGYTF	-	-	TRBV25-1	TRBJ1-2
TGTGCCAGCAGCTTACAGACAGGGCCTAATGAAAAACTGTTTTTT	CASSLQTGPNEKLFF	TRBD1	few	TRBV7-2	TRBJ1-4
TGTGCCAGCAGTGCCGGGGGTCCGGGCGGGTATGGCTACACCTTC	CASSAGGPGGYGYTF	-	-	TRBV6-1	TRBJ1-2
TGCGCCAGCAGCTTAGGGAGCACTGAAGCTTTCTTT	CASSLGSTEAFF	-	-	TRBV5-1	TRBJ1-1
TGTGCCAGCATCCCTACAGGACTAACTGGCTACACCTTC	CASIPTGLTGYTF	-	-	TRBV7-9	TRBJ1-2
TGTGCCAGCAGCAAATCGAAGGGAGGTGGCACTGAAGCTTTCTTT	CASSKSKGGGTEAFF	-	-	TRBV21-1	TRBJ1-1
TGTGCCAGCAGACCCGACAGTCATCTTTACGAGCAGTACTTC	CASRPDSHLYEQYF	-	-	TRBV2	TRBJ2-7
TGTGCCAGCAGTGAAGTTCGGACAGCCCCATCATCCTACGAGCAGTACTTC	CASSEVRTAPSSYEQYF	-	-	TRBV2	TRBJ2-7
TGTGCCAGCAGCTTAGACAGGGGGCCTACAGATACGCAGTATTTT	CASSLDRGPTDTQYF	TRBD1	-	TRBV7-9	TRBJ2-3
TGCGCCAGCAGCACCGACAGGGGAAGGTCTGAAGCTTTCTTT	CASSTDRGRSEAFF	TRBD1	-	TRBV5-1	TRBJ1-1
TGTGCCAGCAGGGCACTAGCGGGGGCACACTCCTACAATGAGCAGTTCTTC	CASRALAGAHSYNEQFF	TRBD2	-	TRBV27	TRBJ2-1
TGTGCCAGCAGTATCCAGGGGGCTCAGCCCCAGCATTTT	CASSIQGAQPQHF	TRBD1	-	TRBV28	TRBJ1-5
TGTGCCAGCACTCCCAGGACAGGGAGAAACACCATATATTTT	CASTPRTGRNTIYF	TRBD1	-	TRBV9	TRBJ1-3
TGTGCCAGCAGTTATGAGCGGGGCGCCCACGAGCAGTACTTC	CASSYERGAHEQYF	TRBD2	-	TRBV6-5	TRBJ2-7
TGTGCCAGCAGCCCGGGGGGGCATTCCCCAGATACGCAGTATTTT	CASSPGGHSPDTQYF	TRBD2	-	TRBV6-5	TRBJ2-3
TGTGCCAGCAGCGTAAGAGTCACCGGGGAGCTGTTTTTT	CASSVRVTGELFF	-	few	TRBV9	TRBJ2-2
TGTGCCAGCTCACCCCCCTCCTCAGGGGGGAATGGCTACACCTTC	CASSPPSSGGNGYTF	TRBD1	-	TRBV18	TRBJ1-2
TGCGCCAGCAGCCTCACCACGGACACTGAAGCTTTCTTT	CASSLTTDTEAFF	-	-	TRBV5-1	TRBJ1-1
TGTGCCAGTAGTATAATCCGGGTCGGGTATAGCAATCAGCCCCAGCATTTT	CASSIIRVGYSNQPQHF	-	-	TRBV19	TRBJ1-5
TGTGCCACCAGCAGCTACAGGGGTGACTATGGCTACACCTTC	CATSSYRGDYGYTF	TRBD1	-	TRBV15	TRBJ1-2
TGTGCCAGCAGTTTGGTCGGACAGGGGGCGGGGGGCTACACCTTC	CASSLVGQGAGGYTF	TRBD1	-	TRBV28	TRBJ1-2
TGCGCCAGCAGCCCCGCAGGGGACGGACAGCCCCAGCATTTT	CASSPAGDGQPQHF	-	-	TRBV4-3	TRBJ1-5
TGTGCCAGCAGCCCCGGGACATCCTATGAACACGGGGAGCTGTTTTTT	CASSPGTSYEHGELFF	-	-	TRBV28	TRBJ2-2
TGCAGCGTGGCCCCCCTAAGGACAGTGAGGAACTATGGCTACACCTTC	CSVAPLRTVRNYGYTF	-	-	TRBV29-1	TRBJ1-2
TGCGCCAGCAGCAGCCCCGGACAGGGAGAGACCCAGTACTTC	CASSSPGQGETQYF	TRBD1	-	TRBV5-1	TRBJ2-5
TGTGCCAGCAGCGAGAGAGCTGGGGGGGGCAATGAGCAGTTCTTC	CASSERAGGGNEQFF	TRBD2	-	TRBV5-4	TRBJ2-1
TGTGCCAGCAGTGACGGGAGGGGGGAGGACACCGGGGAGCTGTTTTTT	CASSDGRGEDTGELFF	-	-	TRBV6-4	TRBJ2-2
TGCAGCGTTGAACAGGTGGTAGAGACCCAGTACTTC	CSVEQVVETQYF	-	-	TRBV29-1	TRBJ2-5
TGTGCCAGCGGACAGGGGGCGCGGGACATTCAGTACTTC	CASGQGARDIQYF	TRBD1	once	TRBV6-1	TRBJ2-4
TGCGCCAGCAGCCAAGATTCGAGTCAGCCCCAGCATTTT	CASSQDSSQPQHF	-	-	TRBV4-3	TRBJ1-5
TGTGCCAGCAGTGTGTTAGGGGGAACTTCGCAAGCTTTCTTT	CASSVLGGTSQAFF	-	-	TRBV6-5	TRBJ1-1
TGTGCCAGCAGCTTGGACAGTCAGTATTCACCCCTCCACTTT	CASSLDSQYSPLHF	-	-	TRBV5-4	TRBJ1-6
TGTGCCAGCAGGGATGGACAGGCGGCTTATGGCTACACCTTC	CASRDGQAAYGYTF	TRBD1	-	TRBV28	TRBJ1-2
TGTGCCAGCAGCTTTGTAGGGACAGGAGGATGGGCGCAGTATTTT	CASSFVGTGGWAQYF	TRBD1	-	TRBV7-9	TRBJ2-3
TGTGCCAGCTTAAACAGACAGGGCTTGAACACTGAAGCTTTCTTT	CASLNRQGLNTEAFF	TRBD1	few	TRBV18	TRBJ1-1
TGTGCCAGCAGCTTAGCGACAGGGAGTCGGGTTACGCAGTATTTT	CASSLATGSRVTQYF	TRBD1	-	TRBV7-6	TRBJ2-3
TGTGCCAGCAGCTTTTCCGGACTAGCTGAGACCCAGTACTTC	CASSFSGLAETQYF	TRBD2	-	TRBV7-9	TRBJ2-5
TGTGCCAGCAGCGCCGCAGTAGGGGCCGCTGGAAACACCATATATTTT	CASSAAVGAAGNTIYF	-	-	TRBV9	TRBJ1-3
TGCGCCAGCAGTGCTACAGGGATGCGAGAGACCCAGTACTTC	CASSATGMRETQYF	-	few	TRBV10-2	TRBJ2-5